This T cell receptor (beta chain) was sequenced for a study of molecular identifiers for immune sequencing clone quantification. Across the study: With replicates, the RNA of about 20,000 or 100,000 naive CD8 cells was split five ways and four were sequenced.

This clonotype was seen a few times. Germline CDR1 and CDR2: SEHNR and FQNEAQ (reference sequence). This CDR3 has 15 amino acids. V was pared by 4 bases and J by 2 bases, with 2 bases of the junction left unmatched. Each CDR3 protein is one row after TCRdb ran MiXCR on the PCR reads. Here the sample spans 400,000 to 600,000 distinct CDR3 sequences, around 23% being singletons. Material: naive CD8+ T cells from blood, with Jurkat cell RNA spiked in. Sample subset: FACS-sorted CD8+CD4-CCR7+CD45RA+ naive T cells. The receptor was derived from a human donor in good health. Some libraries in this study had Jurkat cell RNA spiked in. The chain uses TRBV7-9 and TRBJ2-6; 7 nucleotides line up with TRBD1. The CDR3 loop is CASSSRGPGANVLTF. CDR3 sequence (DNA): TGTGCCAGCAGCTCGAGGGGGCCTGGGGCCAACGTCCTGACTTTC.